These T cell receptor beta chains were read from a single sample in a study of blood T cell repertoires in COVID-19. Measured with immunoSEQ multiplex PCR; TCRdb has only the in-frame clones, and not every one. The table has about 120,000 clones, around 78% seen once; the top ten hold about 2.5%. The specimen sequenced was peripheral blood. Source of these receptors: a man aged 70-80 years with acute or convalescent COVID-19. Both conserved end residues are part of each CDR3. Each record gives: J gene, V gene, D gene, clone size, CDR3 protein, CDR3 DNA. A D gene is named only where the DNA matches it firmly. Size values are once, few and many counts, or a class for expanded clones, and some rows have none.

j_call: TRBJ2-1; v_call: TRBV19; d_call: TRBD2; clone_size: -; cdr3_aa: CASTSGGTYNEQFF; cdr3_nt: TGTGCCAGTACCTCGGGGGGGACCTACAATGAGCAGTTCTTC
j_call: TRBJ1-1; v_call: TRBV21-1; d_call: -; clone_size: -; cdr3_aa: CASSAESDRGFYSEAFF; cdr3_nt: TGTGCCAGCAGCGCCGAATCGGACAGAGGATTTTACTCTGAAGCTTTCTTT
j_call: TRBJ2-1; v_call: TRBV24-1; d_call: -; clone_size: -; cdr3_aa: CATSDPGGSGEYNEQFF; cdr3_nt: TGTGCCACCAGTGACCCAGGGGGTAGCGGGGAATACAATGAGCAGTTCTTC
j_call: TRBJ2-7; v_call: TRBV5-1; d_call: -; clone_size: -; cdr3_aa: CASSLGQIYEQYF; cdr3_nt: TGCGCCAGCAGCCTTGGACAGATATACGAGCAGTACTTC
j_call: TRBJ2-2; v_call: TRBV12-3/TRBV12-4; d_call: -; clone_size: -; cdr3_aa: CASSRNTGELFF; cdr3_nt: TGTGCCAGCAGCAGGAACACCGGGGAGCTGTTTTTT
j_call: TRBJ1-5; v_call: TRBV7-9; d_call: -; clone_size: -; cdr3_aa: CASSLFGGGSNQPQHF; cdr3_nt: TGTGCCAGCAGCTTATTCGGGGGTGGTAGCAATCAGCCCCAGCATTTT
j_call: TRBJ2-3; v_call: TRBV7-2; d_call: -; clone_size: -; cdr3_aa: CASSPPPLPDTQYF; cdr3_nt: TGTGCCAGCAGCCCCCCTCCACTGCCAGATACGCAGTATTTT
j_call: TRBJ1-1; v_call: TRBV11-3; d_call: -; clone_size: -; cdr3_aa: CASSSYIKRTEAFF; cdr3_nt: TGTGCCAGCAGCTCTTACATTAAACGCACTGAAGCTTTCTTT
j_call: TRBJ2-3; v_call: TRBV27; d_call: -; clone_size: -; cdr3_aa: CASSSRAGREDTQYF; cdr3_nt: TGTGCCAGCAGTTCGAGAGCAGGCCGGGAGGATACGCAGTATTTT
j_call: TRBJ2-3; v_call: TRBV18; d_call: TRBD2; clone_size: -; cdr3_aa: CASSPPLSGGAFSTDTQYF; cdr3_nt: TGTGCCAGCTCACCACCGCTTAGCGGGGGGGCTTTTAGCACAGATACGCAGTATTTT
j_call: TRBJ2-2; v_call: TRBV14; d_call: TRBD1; clone_size: -; cdr3_aa: CASSQEQGWNTGELFF; cdr3_nt: TGTGCCAGCAGCCAAGAACAGGGGTGGAACACCGGGGAGCTGTTTTTT
j_call: TRBJ1-6; v_call: TRBV6-1; d_call: TRBD1; clone_size: -; cdr3_aa: CASSEDRDSYNSPLHF; cdr3_nt: TGTGCCAGCAGTGAGGACAGGGATTCCTATAATTCACCCCTCCACTTT
j_call: TRBJ2-5; v_call: TRBV3-1/TRBV3-2; d_call: TRBD2; clone_size: -; cdr3_aa: CASSESASGAEETQYF; cdr3_nt: TGTGCCAGCAGTGAGTCAGCTAGCGGGGCCGAAGAGACCCAGTACTTC
j_call: TRBJ1-1; v_call: TRBV19; d_call: -; clone_size: -; cdr3_aa: CASSMVHMNTEAFF; cdr3_nt: TGTGCCAGTAGTATGGTGCACATGAACACTGAAGCTTTCTTT
j_call: TRBJ2-7; v_call: TRBV19; d_call: TRBD2; clone_size: few; cdr3_aa: CASSRLAGISYEQYF; cdr3_nt: TGTGCCAGTAGTCGACTAGCGGGAATTAGCTACGAGCAGTACTTC
j_call: TRBJ2-4; v_call: TRBV7-2; d_call: -; clone_size: -; cdr3_aa: CASSLGQGSKNIQYF; cdr3_nt: TGTGCCAGCAGCTTAGGGCAGGGGTCCAAAAACATTCAGTACTTC
j_call: TRBJ2-7; v_call: TRBV5-1; d_call: TRBD1; clone_size: once; cdr3_aa: CASSSWTGAYEQYF; cdr3_nt: TGCGCCAGCAGCTCCTGGACAGGGGCCTACGAGCAGTACTTC
j_call: TRBJ2-7; v_call: TRBV19; d_call: -; clone_size: -; cdr3_aa: CASSMVGGYEQYF; cdr3_nt: TGTGCCAGTAGTATGGTAGGGGGCTACGAGCAGTACTTC
j_call: TRBJ1-1; v_call: TRBV6-2/TRBV6-3; d_call: -; clone_size: few; cdr3_aa: CASSQTRKAFF; cdr3_nt: TGTGCCAGCAGTCAGACTAGGAAGGCTTTCTTT
j_call: TRBJ1-1; v_call: TRBV5-1; d_call: -; clone_size: -; cdr3_aa: CASSLALAGAEAFF; cdr3_nt: TGCGCCAGCAGCTTGGCCTTGGCAGGGGCTGAAGCTTTCTTT
j_call: TRBJ1-5; v_call: TRBV3-1/TRBV3-2; d_call: -; clone_size: -; cdr3_aa: CASSQGFSDYSNQPQHF; cdr3_nt: TGTGCCAGCAGCCAAGGGTTCAGTGACTATAGCAATCAGCCCCAGCATTTT
j_call: TRBJ2-1; v_call: TRBV19; d_call: -; clone_size: -; cdr3_aa: CASSIGGRGYEQFF; cdr3_nt: TGTGCCAGTAGTATAGGGGGCAGGGGCTATGAGCAGTTCTTC
j_call: TRBJ1-2; v_call: TRBV6-4; d_call: -; clone_size: -; cdr3_aa: CASSKSWDTALNYGYTF; cdr3_nt: TGTGCCAGCAGCAAGTCGTGGGACACGGCCCTTAACTATGGCTACACCTTC
j_call: TRBJ2-5; v_call: TRBV25-1; d_call: TRBD1; clone_size: -; cdr3_aa: CASGLGTGVTETQYF; cdr3_nt: TGTGCCAGCGGCCTTGGGACAGGAGTAACAGAGACCCAGTACTTC
j_call: TRBJ2-3; v_call: TRBV19; d_call: TRBD2; clone_size: -; cdr3_aa: CASSVTVAGGPTDTQYF; cdr3_nt: TGTGCCAGTAGTGTGACGGTAGCGGGGGGGCCAACAGATACGCAGTATTTT
j_call: TRBJ2-2; v_call: TRBV4-3; d_call: -; clone_size: once; cdr3_aa: CASSSTGNTGELFF; cdr3_nt: TGCGCCAGCAGCTCGACAGGGAACACCGGGGAGCTGTTTTTT
j_call: TRBJ1-3; v_call: TRBV2; d_call: -; clone_size: -; cdr3_aa: CASDGREDTGNTIYF; cdr3_nt: TGTGCCAGCGACGGACGGGAGGATACTGGAAACACCATATATTTT
j_call: TRBJ1-4; v_call: TRBV6-7; d_call: TRBD1; clone_size: -; cdr3_aa: CASSYSRDRGFNEKLFF; cdr3_nt: TGTGCCAGCAGTTACTCGCGGGACAGGGGCTTTAATGAAAAACTGTTTTTT
j_call: TRBJ1-1; v_call: TRBV9; d_call: -; clone_size: -; cdr3_aa: CASSEGILFPNTEAFF; cdr3_nt: TGTGCCAGCAGCGAGGGGATCCTTTTCCCGAACACTGAAGCTTTCTTT
j_call: TRBJ2-2; v_call: TRBV4-2; d_call: -; clone_size: -; cdr3_aa: CASSQALQGSLLGSGELFF; cdr3_nt: TGTGCCAGCAGCCAAGCCCTCCAGGGGTCCCTGTTGGGCTCCGGGGAGCTGTTTTTT
j_call: TRBJ2-1; v_call: TRBV3-1/TRBV3-2; d_call: TRBD2; clone_size: -; cdr3_aa: CASSPAGVAYNEQFF; cdr3_nt: TGTGCCAGCAGCCCGGCGGGGGTGGCCTACAATGAGCAGTTCTTC
j_call: TRBJ2-3; v_call: TRBV5-1; d_call: -; clone_size: few; cdr3_aa: CASSLAYRDTQYF; cdr3_nt: TGCGCCAGCAGCCTAGCCTACAGAGATACGCAGTATTTT
j_call: TRBJ2-6; v_call: TRBV10-3; d_call: TRBD1; clone_size: -; cdr3_aa: CAISGDRVDGANVLTF; cdr3_nt: TGTGCCATCAGTGGGGACAGGGTAGATGGGGCCAACGTCCTGACTTTC
j_call: TRBJ2-5; v_call: TRBV20-1; d_call: -; clone_size: -; cdr3_aa: CSASATPPGTQYF; cdr3_nt: TGCAGTGCGAGTGCGACCCCCCCAGGGACCCAGTACTTC
j_call: TRBJ2-5; v_call: TRBV5-4; d_call: -; clone_size: once; cdr3_aa: CASSLPGVTQETQYF; cdr3_nt: TGTGCCAGCAGCTTGCCGGGGGTAACTCAAGAGACCCAGTACTTC
j_call: TRBJ1-2; v_call: TRBV2; d_call: -; clone_size: many; cdr3_aa: CAGSGSGGAYGYTF; cdr3_nt: TGTGCCGGCTCCGGCAGCGGCGGGGCCTATGGCTACACCTTC
j_call: TRBJ1-1; v_call: TRBV5-4; d_call: -; clone_size: -; cdr3_aa: CASSPDRFTEAFF; cdr3_nt: TGTGCCAGCAGCCCTGACAGGTTCACTGAAGCTTTCTTT